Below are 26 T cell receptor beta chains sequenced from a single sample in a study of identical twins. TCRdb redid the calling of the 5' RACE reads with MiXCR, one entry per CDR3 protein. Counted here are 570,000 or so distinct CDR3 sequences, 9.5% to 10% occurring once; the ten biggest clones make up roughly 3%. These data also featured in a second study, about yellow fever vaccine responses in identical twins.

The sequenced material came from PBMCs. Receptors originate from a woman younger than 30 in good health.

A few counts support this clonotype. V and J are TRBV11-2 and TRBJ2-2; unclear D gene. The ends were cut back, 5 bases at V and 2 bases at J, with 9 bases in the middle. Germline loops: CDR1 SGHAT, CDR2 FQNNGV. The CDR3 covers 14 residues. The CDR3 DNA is TGTGCCAGCAGCGCGGACCTTAACACCGGGGAGCTGTTTTTT. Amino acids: CASSADLNTGELFF.

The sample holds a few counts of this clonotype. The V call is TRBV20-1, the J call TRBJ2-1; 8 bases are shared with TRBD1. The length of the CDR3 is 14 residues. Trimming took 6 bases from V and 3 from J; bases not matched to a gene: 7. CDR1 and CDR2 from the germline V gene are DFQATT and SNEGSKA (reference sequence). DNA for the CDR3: TGCAGTGCCTGGGACAGGTCCCTCTACAATGAGCAGTTCTTC. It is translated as CSAWDRSLYNEQFF.

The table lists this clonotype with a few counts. The DNA for the CDR3 is TGCGCCAGCAGGCGATTACAGGGGGTTGGGGCCAACGTCCTGACTTTC. It encodes CASRRLQGVGANVLTF. The chain joins TRBV4-1 to TRBJ2-6, with 8 bases identical to TRBD1. V dropped 6 bases and J dropped 3; count of bases not matched to a gene: 7. Germline CDR1 and CDR2: MGHRA and YSYEKL. The CDR3 is made up of 16 amino acids.

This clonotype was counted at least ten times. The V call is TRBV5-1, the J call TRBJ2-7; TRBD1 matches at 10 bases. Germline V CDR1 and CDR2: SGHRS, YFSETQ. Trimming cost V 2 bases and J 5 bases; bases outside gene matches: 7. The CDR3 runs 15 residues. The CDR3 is CASSLATGGRNEQYF. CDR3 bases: TGCGCCAGCAGCTTAGCGACAGGGGGCCGAAACGAGCAGTACTTC.

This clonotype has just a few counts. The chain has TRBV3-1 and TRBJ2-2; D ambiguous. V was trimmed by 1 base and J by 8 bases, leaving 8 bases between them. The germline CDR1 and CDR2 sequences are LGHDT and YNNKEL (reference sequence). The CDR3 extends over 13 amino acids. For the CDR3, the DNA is TGTGCCAGCAGCCAAGTGTTTTCTGGGGAGCTGTTTTTT. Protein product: CASSQVFSGELFF.

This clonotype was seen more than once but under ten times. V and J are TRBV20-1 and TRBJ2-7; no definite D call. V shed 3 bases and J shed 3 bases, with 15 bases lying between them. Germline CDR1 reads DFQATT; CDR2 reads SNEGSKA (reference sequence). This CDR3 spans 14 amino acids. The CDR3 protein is CSASGVGILYEQYF. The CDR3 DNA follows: TGCAGTGCTAGTGGAGTAGGGATCCTCTACGAGCAGTACTTC.

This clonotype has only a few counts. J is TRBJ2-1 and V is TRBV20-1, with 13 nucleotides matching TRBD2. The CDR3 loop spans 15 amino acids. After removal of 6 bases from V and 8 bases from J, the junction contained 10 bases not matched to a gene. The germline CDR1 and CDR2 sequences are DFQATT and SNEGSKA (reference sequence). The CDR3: CSATPGTSGVHEQFF. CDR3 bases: TGCAGTGCAACACCCGGGACTAGCGGGGTCCATGAGCAGTTCTTC.

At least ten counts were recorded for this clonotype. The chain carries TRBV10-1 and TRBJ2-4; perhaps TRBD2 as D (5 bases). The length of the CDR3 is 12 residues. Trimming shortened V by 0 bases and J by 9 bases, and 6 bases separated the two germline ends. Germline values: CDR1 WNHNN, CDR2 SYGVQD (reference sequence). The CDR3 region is CASSESGLIQYF. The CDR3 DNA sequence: TGCGCCAGCAGTGAGTCTGGACTCATTCAGTACTTC.

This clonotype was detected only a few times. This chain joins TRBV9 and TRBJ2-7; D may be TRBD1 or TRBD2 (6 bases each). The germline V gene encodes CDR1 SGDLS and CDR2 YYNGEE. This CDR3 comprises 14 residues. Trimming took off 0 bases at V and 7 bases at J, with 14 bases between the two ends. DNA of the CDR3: TGTGCCAGCAGCGTAGCGGGGGCGTCTCAAGAGCAGTACTTC. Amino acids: CASSVAGASQEQYF. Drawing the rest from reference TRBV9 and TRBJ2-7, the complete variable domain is DSGVTQTPKHLITATGQRVTLRCSPRSGDLSVYWYQQSLDQGLQFLIQYYNGEERAKGNILERFSAQQFPDLHSELNLSSLELGDSALYFCASSVAGASQEQYFGPGTRLTVT.

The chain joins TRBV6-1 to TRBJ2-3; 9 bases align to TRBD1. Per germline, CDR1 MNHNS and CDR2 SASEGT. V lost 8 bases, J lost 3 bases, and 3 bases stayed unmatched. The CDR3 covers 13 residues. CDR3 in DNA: TGTGCCAGCGCGGACAGGGGAACAGATACGCAGTATTTT. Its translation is CASADRGTDTQYF.

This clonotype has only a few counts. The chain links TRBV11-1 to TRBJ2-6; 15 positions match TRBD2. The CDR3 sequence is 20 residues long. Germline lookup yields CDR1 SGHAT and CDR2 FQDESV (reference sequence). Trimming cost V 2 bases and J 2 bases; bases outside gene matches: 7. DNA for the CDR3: TGTGCCAGCAGCTTAAGATGGACTAGCGGGGGGGCCCCTGGGGCCAACGTCCTGACTTTC. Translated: CASSLRWTSGGAPGANVLTF. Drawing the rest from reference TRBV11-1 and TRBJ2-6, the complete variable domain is EAEVAQSPRYKITEKSQAVAFWCDPISGHATLYWYRQILGQGPELLVQFQDESVVDDSQLPKDRFSAERLKGVDSTLKIQPAELGDSAMYLCASSLRWTSGGAPGANVLTFGAGSRLTVL.

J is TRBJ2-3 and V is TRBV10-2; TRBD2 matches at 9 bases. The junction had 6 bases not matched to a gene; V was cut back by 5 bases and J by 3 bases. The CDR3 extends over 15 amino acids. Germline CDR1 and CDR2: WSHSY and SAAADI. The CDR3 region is CASSPQTSGTDTQYF. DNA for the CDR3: TGCGCCAGCAGTCCTCAGACTAGCGGTACAGATACGCAGTATTTT.

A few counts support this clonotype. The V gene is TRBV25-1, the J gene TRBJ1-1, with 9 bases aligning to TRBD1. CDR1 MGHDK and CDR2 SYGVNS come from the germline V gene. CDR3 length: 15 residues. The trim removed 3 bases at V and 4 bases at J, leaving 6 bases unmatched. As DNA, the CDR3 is TGTGCCAGCAGTGACCCGGGACAGGGATTCACTGAAGCTTTCTTT. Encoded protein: CASSDPGQGFTEAFF.

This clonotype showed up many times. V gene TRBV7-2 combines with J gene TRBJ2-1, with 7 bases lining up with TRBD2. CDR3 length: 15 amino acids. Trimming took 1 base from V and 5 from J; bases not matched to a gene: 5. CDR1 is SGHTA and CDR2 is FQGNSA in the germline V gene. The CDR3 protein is CASSLGGGRDNEQFF. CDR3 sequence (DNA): TGTGCCAGCAGCTTAGGGGGCGGGAGAGACAATGAGCAGTTCTTC.

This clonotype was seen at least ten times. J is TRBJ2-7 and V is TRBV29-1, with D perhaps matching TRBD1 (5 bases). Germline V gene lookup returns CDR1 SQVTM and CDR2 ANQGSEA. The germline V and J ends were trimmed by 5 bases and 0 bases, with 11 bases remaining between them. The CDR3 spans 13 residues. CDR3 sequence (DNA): TGCAGCGTTCTTGCGACAGACTCCTACGAGCAGTACTTC. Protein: CSVLATDSYEQYF.

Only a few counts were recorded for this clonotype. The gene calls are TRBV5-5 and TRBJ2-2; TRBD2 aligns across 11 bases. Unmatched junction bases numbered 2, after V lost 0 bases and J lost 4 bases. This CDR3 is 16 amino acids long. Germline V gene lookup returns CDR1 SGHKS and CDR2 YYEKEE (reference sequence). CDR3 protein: CASSLVTSGGTGELFF. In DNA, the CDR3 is TGTGCCAGCAGCTTGGTAACTAGCGGGGGCACCGGGGAGCTGTTTTTT. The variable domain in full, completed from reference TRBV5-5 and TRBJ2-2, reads DAGVTQSPTHLIKTRGQQVTLRCSPISGHKSVSWYQQVLGQGPQFIFQYYEKEERGRGNFPDRFSARQFPNYSSELNVNALLLGDSALYLCASSLVTSGGTGELFFGEGSRLTVL.

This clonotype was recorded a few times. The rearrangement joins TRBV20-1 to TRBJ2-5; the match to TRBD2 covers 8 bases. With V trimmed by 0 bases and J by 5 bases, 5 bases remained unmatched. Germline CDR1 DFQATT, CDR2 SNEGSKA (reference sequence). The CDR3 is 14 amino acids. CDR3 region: CSARDRGGLETQYF. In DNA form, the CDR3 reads TGCAGTGCTAGAGACCGGGGGGGCTTGGAGACCCAGTACTTC.

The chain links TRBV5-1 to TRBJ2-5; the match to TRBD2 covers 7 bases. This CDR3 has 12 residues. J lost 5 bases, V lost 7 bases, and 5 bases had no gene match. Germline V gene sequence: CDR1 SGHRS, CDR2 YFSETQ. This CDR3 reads CASQRGGETQYF. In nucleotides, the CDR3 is TGCGCCAGCCAGAGGGGAGGGGAGACCCAGTACTTC. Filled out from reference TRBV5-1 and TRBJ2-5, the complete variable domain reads KAGVTQTPRYLIKTRGQQVTLSCSPISGHRSVSWYQQTPGQGLQFLFEYFSETQRNKGNFPGRFSGRQFSNSRSEMNVSTLELGDSALYLCASQRGGETQYFGPGTRLLVL.

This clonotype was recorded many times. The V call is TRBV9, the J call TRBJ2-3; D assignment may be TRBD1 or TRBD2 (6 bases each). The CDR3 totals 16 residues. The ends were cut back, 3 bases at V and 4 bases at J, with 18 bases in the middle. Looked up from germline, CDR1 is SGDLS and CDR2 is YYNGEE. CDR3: CASSGKQGLGSDTQYF. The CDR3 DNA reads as TGTGCCAGCAGCGGAAAACAGGGACTTGGGTCAGATACGCAGTATTTT.

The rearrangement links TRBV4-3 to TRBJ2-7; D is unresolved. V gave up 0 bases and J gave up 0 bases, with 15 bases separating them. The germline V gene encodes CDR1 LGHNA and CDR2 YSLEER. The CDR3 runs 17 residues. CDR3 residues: CASSQDCRVWSSYEQYF. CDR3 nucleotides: TGCGCCAGCAGCCAAGATTGTAGGGTCTGGAGCTCCTACGAGCAGTACTTC.

CDR3 sequence reads: CSATSTGQDQPQHF. CDR3 DNA sequence: TGCAGTGCTACCTCGACAGGGCAGGACCAGCCCCAGCATTTT. The rearrangement links TRBV20-1 to TRBJ1-5; 7 positions agree with TRBD1. The CDR3 is made up of 14 amino acids. Germline V CDR1 and CDR2: DFQATT, SNEGSKA (reference sequence). Trimming cost V 4 bases and J 7 bases; bases outside gene matches: 10.

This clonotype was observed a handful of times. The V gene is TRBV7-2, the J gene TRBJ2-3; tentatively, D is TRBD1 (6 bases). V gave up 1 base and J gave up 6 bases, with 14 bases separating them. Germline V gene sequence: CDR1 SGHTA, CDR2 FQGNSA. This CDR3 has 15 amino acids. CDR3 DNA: TGTGCCAGCAGCTTAGGGGGGTCAGGGGTCGATACGCAGTATTTT. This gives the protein CASSLGGSGVDTQYF.

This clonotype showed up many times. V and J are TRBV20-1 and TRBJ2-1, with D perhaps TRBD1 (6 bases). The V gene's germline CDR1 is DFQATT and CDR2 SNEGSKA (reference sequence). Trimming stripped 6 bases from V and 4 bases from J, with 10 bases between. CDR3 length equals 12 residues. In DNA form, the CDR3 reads TGCAGTGCCACACAGGGATACAATGAGCAGTTCTTC. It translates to CSATQGYNEQFF.

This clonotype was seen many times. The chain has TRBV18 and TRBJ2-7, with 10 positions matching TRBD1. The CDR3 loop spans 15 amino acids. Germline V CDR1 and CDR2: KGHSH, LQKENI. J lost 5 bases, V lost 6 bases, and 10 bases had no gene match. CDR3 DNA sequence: TGTGCCAGCTCCATCAATGTGGGGACAGGGGACGAGCAGTACTTC. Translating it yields CASSINVGTGDEQYF.

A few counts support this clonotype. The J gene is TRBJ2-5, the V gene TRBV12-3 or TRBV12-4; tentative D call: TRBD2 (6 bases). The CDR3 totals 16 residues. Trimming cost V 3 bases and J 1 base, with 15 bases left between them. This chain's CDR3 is CASSLESGAPQETQYF. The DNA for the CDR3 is TGTGCCAGCAGTTTGGAGTCGGGAGCCCCCCAAGAGACCCAGTACTTC.

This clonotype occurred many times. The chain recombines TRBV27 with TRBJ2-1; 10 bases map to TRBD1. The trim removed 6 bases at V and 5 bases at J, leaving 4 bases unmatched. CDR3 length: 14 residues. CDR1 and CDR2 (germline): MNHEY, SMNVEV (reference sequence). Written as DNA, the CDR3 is TGTGCCAGCAGCGACAGGGGGCCGGACAATGAGCAGTTCTTC. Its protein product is CASSDRGPDNEQFF.